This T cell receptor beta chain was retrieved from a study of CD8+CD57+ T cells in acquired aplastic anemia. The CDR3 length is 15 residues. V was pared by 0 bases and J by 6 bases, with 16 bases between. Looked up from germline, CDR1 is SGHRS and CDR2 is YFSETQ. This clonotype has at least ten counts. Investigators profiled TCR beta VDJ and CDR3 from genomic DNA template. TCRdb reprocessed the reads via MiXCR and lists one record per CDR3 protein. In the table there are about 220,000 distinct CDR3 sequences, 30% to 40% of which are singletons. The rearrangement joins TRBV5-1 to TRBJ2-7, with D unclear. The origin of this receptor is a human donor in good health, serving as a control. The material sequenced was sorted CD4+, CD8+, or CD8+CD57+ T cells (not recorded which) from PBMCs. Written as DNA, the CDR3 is TGCGCCAGCAGCTTGGTCGAAACTGTTGCCTCCGAGCAGTACTTC. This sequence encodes CASSLVETVASEQYF.